A single sample gave rise to the 17 T cell receptor beta chains below, sequenced in a study of cytomegalovirus exposure and HLA in healthy donors. PCR involved 60 Vbeta and 13 Jbeta primers. The table came from immunoSEQ multiplex PCR; TCRdb's copy has only in-frame clones and leaves some out. The sample has roughly 160,000 clones, approximately 80% seen once. Material: PBMCs. All receptors come from a male donor in good health and CMV-seronegative.

This chain connects TRBV27 to TRBJ2-3, with 7 nucleotides matching TRBD1. CDR3 length equals 14 residues. Germline lookup yields CDR1 MNHEY and CDR2 SMNVEV (reference sequence). The junction had 3 bases not matched to a gene; V was cut back by 5 bases and J by 1 base. CDR3 region: CASSLGQGTDTQYF. CDR3 nucleotides: TGTGCCAGCAGTCTAGGACAGGGCACAGATACGCAGTATTTT.

A note on this clone: An end of the junction does not agree with germline; a read error may underlie this. The CDR3 loop reads CASSSGGRTDTQYF. The CDR3 DNA sequence: TGTGCTAGCAGCAGTGGGGGCCGAACAGATACGCAGTATTTT. V usage is TRBV7-7 and J usage is TRBJ2-3; D is perhaps TRBD1 (6 bases). The CDR3 is 14 residues long. Looked up from germline, CDR1 is SSHAT and CDR2 is FNYEAQ (reference sequence).

The V call is TRBV6-5, the J call TRBJ2-7; 8 nucleotides match TRBD1. In germline, CDR1 is MNHEY, CDR2 SVGAGI. V lost 5 bases and J lost 3; bases outside the gene matches: 6. CDR3 length equals 14 residues. Here the CDR3 reads CASSPWTGSYEQYF. The CDR3 DNA sequence: TGTGCCAGCAGTCCCTGGACAGGGAGCTACGAGCAGTACTTC.

The chain employs TRBV5-4 and TRBJ2-3; 8 bases line up with TRBD2. CDR1 SGHNT and CDR2 YYREEE come from the germline V gene (reference sequence). J lost 4 bases, V lost 4 bases, and 11 bases had no gene match. This CDR3 has 16 amino acids. The CDR3 protein is CASSPGSLAGPDTQYF. The CDR3 DNA is TGTGCCAGCAGCCCAGGTAGTCTAGCGGGTCCAGATACGCAGTATTTT.

This chain connects TRBV5-4 to TRBJ1-2; TRBD1 is a possible D gene (5 bases). Germline V gene data show CDR1 as SGHNT and CDR2 as YYREEE (reference sequence). The CDR3 runs to 12 residues. Trimming left V 9 bases short and J 1 base short, with 10 bases between. The CDR3, as DNA: TGTGCCACCGGGGACTTTAACTATGGCTACACCTTC. Translation: CATGDFNYGYTF.

Details on this clone: Other DNA sequences within the sample encode an identical CDR3. The J gene is TRBJ2-3, the V gene TRBV5-4, with 7 bases lining up with TRBD2. The CDR3 totals 15 residues. Looked up from germline, CDR1 is SGHNT and CDR2 is YYREEE (reference sequence). The V segment lost 2 bases and the J segment 1 base; nucleotides outside the gene matches: 4. CDR3: CASSFAGEGTDTQYF. The CDR3 nucleotides read TGTGCCAGCAGCTTTGCGGGGGAGGGCACAGATACGCAGTATTTT. The complete variable domain, with remaining parts taken from reference TRBV5-4 and TRBJ2-3, reads ETGVTQSPTHLIKTRGQQVTLRCSSQSGHNTVSWYQQALGQGPQFIFQYYREEENGRGNFPPRFSGLQFPNYSSELNVNALELDDSALYLCASSFAGEGTDTQYFGPGTRLTVL.

V usage is TRBV5-1 and J usage is TRBJ2-7, with 9 bases lining up with TRBD2. The V gene end was trimmed by 0 bases and the J gene end by 2 bases; junction bases not matched to a gene: 6. In germline, CDR1 is SGHRS, CDR2 YFSETQ. This CDR3 is built from 16 residues. The CDR3 region is CASSLAFGGRAYEQYF. The CDR3 DNA reads as TGCGCCAGCAGCTTGGCCTTTGGCGGGAGGGCCTACGAGCAGTACTTC.

In its sample, this clone was seen a few times. The genes are TRBV6-5 and TRBJ2-7, with 9 bases that match TRBD1. J was trimmed by 5 bases and V by 2 bases; bases with no gene match: 4. The germline CDR1 and CDR2 sequences are MNHEY and SVGAGI. This CDR3 is 14 amino acids long. The CDR3 DNA follows: TGTGCCAGCAGTTACCTAGGGGACAGGGACGAGCAGTACTTC. Amino acids: CASSYLGDRDEQYF.

The V gene is TRBV6-5, the J gene TRBJ1-5; D perhaps matches TRBD1 (6 bases). Trimming removed 6 bases at V and 2 bases at J, with 14 bases between. The CDR3 is 15 residues long. Germline assignment: CDR1 MNHEY and CDR2 SVGAGI. The CDR3 DNA sequence: TGTGCCAGCAGGCGGGGAGGGGGGGGCAATCAGCCCCAGCATTTT. This gives the protein CASRRGGGGNQPQHF.

This chain joins TRBV15 and TRBJ1-5; weak D call: TRBD1 (5 bases). Germline V gene sequence: CDR1 LNHNV, CDR2 YYDKDF (reference sequence). V was trimmed by 0 bases and J by 0 bases, leaving 9 bases between them. The CDR3 has 16 amino acids. In DNA form, the CDR3 reads TGTGCCACCAGCAGAGATCGTACAGGTAGCAATCAGCCCCAGCATTTT. Its translation: CATSRDRTGSNQPQHF.

This rearrangement joins TRBV19 to TRBJ2-1; 11 bases are a match to TRBD2. V trimming: 6 bases; J trimming: 4 bases; junction bases outside the gene matches: 5. The CDR3 is 15 residues long. CDR1 is LNHDA, CDR2 SQIVND, per germline (reference sequence). The DNA of the CDR3 is TGTGCCAGTAGAAAACTAGCGGGAGAGTACAATGAGCAGTTCTTC. Encoded protein: CASRKLAGEYNEQFF.

J is TRBJ2-1 and V is TRBV15; perhaps TRBD2 as D (6 bases). The CDR3 has 17 residues. Germline V lookup: CDR1 LNHNV, CDR2 YYDKDF (reference sequence). Trimming left V 1 base short and J 11 bases short, with 24 bases between. The CDR3 nucleotides read TGTGCCACCAGCAGAGGAGAGTTTGGGGGGTCTAATGACAAGCAGTTCTTC. This encodes CATSRGEFGGSNDKQFF.

The chain links TRBV7-3 to TRBJ2-3; D remains ambiguous. Trimming took 5 bases from V and 6 from J, leaving 12 bases between them. This CDR3 comprises 13 residues. Germline CDR1 SGHTA, CDR2 FQGTGA. Here the CDR3 reads CASSRNFGDTQYF. CDR3 sequence (DNA): TGTGCCAGCAGCCGAAATTTCGGGGATACGCAGTATTTT.

V gene TRBV29-1 combines with J gene TRBJ2-7, with D perhaps matching TRBD1 (5 bases). The CDR3 sequence is 14 residues long. Trimming took off 4 bases at V and 0 bases at J, with 13 bases between the two ends. Germline lookup yields CDR1 SQVTM and CDR2 ANQGSEA. The CDR3 region is CSVGGFGSSYEQYF. DNA of the CDR3: TGCAGCGTTGGGGGCTTCGGAAGCTCCTACGAGCAGTACTTC.

J is TRBJ1-5 and V is TRBV9, with a weak D call TRBD1 (5 bases). The CDR3 is made up of 13 amino acids. V was cut by 0 bases and J by 6 bases, with 7 bases left in between. CDR1 and CDR2 from the germline V gene are SGDLS and YYNGEE. Here the CDR3 DNA reads TGTGCCAGCAGCGTAGGTGACAGTCAGCCCCAGCATTTT. This codes for CASSVGDSQPQHF.

This clone was detected only a few times. The rearrangement links TRBV6-5 to TRBJ1-5; TRBD1 agrees at 9 bases. The CDR3 is made up of 14 amino acids. In germline, CDR1 is MNHEY, CDR2 SVGAGI. Trimming at V came to 6 bases and at J to 2 bases, leaving 2 bases not matched to a gene. CDR3 coding DNA: TGTGCCAGCAGGGACAGGGGTGGCAATCAGCCCCAGCATTTT. This translates into CASRDRGGNQPQHF.

The V and J genes are TRBV5-1 and TRBJ2-3; possibly TRBD2 for D (5 bases). Between the trimmed V and J ends, which lost 7 bases and 2 bases, there was a span of 17 bases. This CDR3 region has 15 residues. In germline, CDR1 is SGHRS, CDR2 YFSETQ. DNA of the CDR3: TGCGCCAGCGCAGTGGACTCGCCTCCCACAGATACGCAGTATTTT. It translates to CASAVDSPPTDTQYF.